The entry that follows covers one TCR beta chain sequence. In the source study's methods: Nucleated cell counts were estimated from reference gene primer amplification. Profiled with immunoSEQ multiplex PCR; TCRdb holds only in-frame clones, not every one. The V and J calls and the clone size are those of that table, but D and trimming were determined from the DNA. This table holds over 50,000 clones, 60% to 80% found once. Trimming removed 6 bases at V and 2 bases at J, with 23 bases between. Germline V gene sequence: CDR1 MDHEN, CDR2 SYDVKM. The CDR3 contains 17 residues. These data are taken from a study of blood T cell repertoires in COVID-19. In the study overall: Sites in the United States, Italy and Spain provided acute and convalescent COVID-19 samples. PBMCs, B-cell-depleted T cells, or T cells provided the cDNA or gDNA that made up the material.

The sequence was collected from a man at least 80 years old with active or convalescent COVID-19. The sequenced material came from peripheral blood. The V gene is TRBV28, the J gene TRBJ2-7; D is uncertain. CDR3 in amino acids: CASSCTLIHSYPYEQYF. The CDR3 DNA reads TGTGCCAGCAGCTGTACCCTGATCCACTCCTATCCCTACGAGCAGTACTTC.